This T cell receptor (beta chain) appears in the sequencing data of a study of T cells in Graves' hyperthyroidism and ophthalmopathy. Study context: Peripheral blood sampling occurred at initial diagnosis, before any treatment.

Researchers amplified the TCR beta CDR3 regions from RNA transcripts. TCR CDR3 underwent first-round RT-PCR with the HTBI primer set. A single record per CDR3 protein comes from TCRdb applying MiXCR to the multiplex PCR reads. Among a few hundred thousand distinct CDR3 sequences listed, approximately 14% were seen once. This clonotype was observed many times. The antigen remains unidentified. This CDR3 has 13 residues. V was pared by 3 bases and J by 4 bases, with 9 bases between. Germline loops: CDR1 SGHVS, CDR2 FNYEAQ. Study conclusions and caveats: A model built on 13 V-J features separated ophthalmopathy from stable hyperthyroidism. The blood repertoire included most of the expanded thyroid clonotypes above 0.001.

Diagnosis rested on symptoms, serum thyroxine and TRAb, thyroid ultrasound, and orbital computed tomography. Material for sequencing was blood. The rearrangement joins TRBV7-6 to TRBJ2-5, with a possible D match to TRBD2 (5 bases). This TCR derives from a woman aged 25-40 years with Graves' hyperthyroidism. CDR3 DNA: TGTGCCAGCAGCTTCATAGAGGGAGAGACCCAGTACTTC. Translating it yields CASSFIEGETQYF.